The next 23 T cell receptor beta chains were all read from a single sample in a study of blood T cell repertoires in COVID-19. Clones were read by immunoSEQ multiplex PCR, and TCRdb kept only the in-frame ones, dropping some. The table has roughly 180,000 clones, about 76% seen once. The sample was peripheral blood. These receptors were collected from a woman in her forties or fifties with active or convalescent COVID-19.

V and J are TRBV4-3 and TRBJ2-1; no reliable D call. This CDR3 is 18 amino acids long. Per the germline V gene, CDR1 is LGHNA and CDR2 is YSLEER. V was cut by 0 bases and J by 0 bases, with 15 bases left in between. The DNA of the CDR3 is TGCGCCAGCAGCCAAGATAGGCCAGCTAGTAGCTCCTACAATGAGCAGTTCTTC. It yields the protein CASSQDRPASSSYNEQFF.

V gene TRBV5-6 combines with J gene TRBJ1-1; 7 bases are shared with TRBD1. V was clipped by 4 bases and J by 1 base; unmatched bases: 4. The CDR3 has 14 residues. Germline CDR1 SGHDT, CDR2 YYEEEE. The CDR3 DNA follows: TGTGCCAGCAGCCTAAGGACAGGGAACACTGAAGCTTTCTTT. This translates into CASSLRTGNTEAFF.

This chain uses TRBV30 with TRBJ1-1; D is ambiguous. This CDR3 has 15 residues. Germline V lookup: CDR1 GTSNPN, CDR2 SVGIG (reference sequence). V lost 0 bases and J lost 4, with 15 bases in between. The CDR3 bases are TGTGCCTGGAGTGTATGGCACCCTGAGGGCACTGAAGCTTTCTTT. This sequence encodes CAWSVWHPEGTEAFF.

The chain uses TRBV4-3 and TRBJ2-1; 13 bases line up with TRBD2. CDR3 length: 17 amino acids. The junction had 7 bases not matched to a gene; V was cut back by 0 bases and J by 8 bases. Germline CDR1 reads LGHNA; CDR2 reads YSLEER. DNA of the CDR3: TGCGCCAGCAGCCAAGATTGGACTAGCGGGGGTAGGGATGAGCAGTTCTTC. This codes for CASSQDWTSGGRDEQFF.

The J gene is TRBJ2-1, the V gene TRBV5-6; 7 nucleotides agree with TRBD1. With V trimmed by 2 bases and J by 3 bases, 17 bases remained unmatched. The CDR3 has 19 residues. The germline gives CDR1 SGHDT, CDR2 YYEEEE. The CDR3 DNA follows: TGTGCCAGCAGCTTATTTGGGGCATCTAGACAGGGCTACTACAATGAGCAGTTCTTC. Translation: CASSLFGASRQGYYNEQFF.

The chain employs TRBV30 and TRBJ2-1; TRBD1 aligns across 10 bases. The CDR3 length is 14 residues. Looked up from germline, CDR1 is GTSNPN and CDR2 is SVGIG (reference sequence). Trimming cost V 4 bases and J 5 bases; bases outside gene matches: 5. The CDR3: CAWKRDRGHNEQFF. The CDR3 DNA follows: TGTGCCTGGAAGCGGGACAGGGGTCACAATGAGCAGTTCTTC.

This chain uses TRBV28 with TRBJ2-1; D perhaps matches TRBD2 (6 bases). The V gene lost 6 bases and the J gene lost 0 bases, with 6 bases spanning the gap. The germline CDR1 and CDR2 sequences are MDHEN and SYDVKM. The CDR3 sequence is 13 residues long. CDR3 nucleotide sequence: TGTGCCAGCAGGACTAGCTCCTACAATGAGCAGTTCTTC. Its protein is CASRTSSYNEQFF.

This chain uses TRBV18 with TRBJ2-2, with a weak D call TRBD1 (6 bases). V was clipped by 3 bases and J by 4 bases, with 12 bases between them. Per the germline V gene, CDR1 is KGHSH and CDR2 is LQKENI. CDR3 size: 15 residues. CDR3 amino acids: CASSPTGLSTGELFF. DNA for the CDR3: TGTGCCAGCTCACCTACAGGGTTGAGCACCGGGGAGCTGTTTTTT.

This rearrangement joins TRBV5-8 to TRBJ2-7; 9 nucleotides match TRBD1. This CDR3 has 15 amino acids. CDR1 and CDR2 from the germline V gene are SGHTS and YDEGEE. V was pared by 4 bases and J by 5 bases, with 10 bases of the junction left unmatched. CDR3 protein: CASSTRTGGVDEQYF. CDR3 nucleotide sequence: TGTGCCAGCAGCACTAGAACAGGGGGCGTCGACGAGCAGTACTTC.

Here the CDR3 DNA reads TGTGCCAGCAGCTTGACTAGCTCTGGGGCCAACGTCCTGACTTTC. The encoded protein is CASSLTSSGANVLTF. The chain joins TRBV6-4 to TRBJ2-6, with D maybe TRBD2 (6 bases). The ends were cut back, 6 bases at V and 0 bases at J, with 9 bases in the middle. This CDR3 has 15 residues. Germline lookup yields CDR1 MRHNA and CDR2 SNTAGT.

This chain links TRBV3-1 (or the pseudogene TRBV3-2) with TRBJ2-2; D perhaps matches TRBD1 (5 bases). This CDR3 has 14 residues. Per the germline V gene, CDR1 is LGHDT and CDR2 is YNNKEL (reference sequence). The V end was cut by 1 base, the J end by 6 bases, with 9 bases between. The CDR3 spells CASSQATRAGELFF. The DNA of the CDR3 is TGTGCCAGCAGCCAAGCCACCAGGGCCGGGGAGCTGTTTTTT.

The J gene is TRBJ2-2, the V gene TRBV3-1 (or the pseudogene TRBV3-2); maybe TRBD2 (6 bases). The V end lost 4 bases, the J end lost 2 bases, and 8 bases lay between the germline ends. This CDR3 comprises 14 residues. Germline V gene sequence: CDR1 LGHDT, CDR2 YNNKEL (reference sequence). The CDR3 DNA follows: TGTGCCAGCAGCCCCGGACTAAACACCGGGGAGCTGTTTTTT. Its translation: CASSPGLNTGELFF.

The chain combines TRBV5-1 with TRBJ2-5, with a possible D match to TRBD2 (6 bases). This CDR3 is built from 15 residues. Per germline, CDR1 SGHRS and CDR2 YFSETQ. V lost 3 bases to trimming and J lost 5 bases, with 17 bases between them. CDR3 in DNA: TGCGCCAGCAGCTCTTACGCGGGGTTCCGGGAGACCCAGTACTTC. Amino acid sequence: CASSSYAGFRETQYF. The full variable domain, with the rest looked up from reference TRBV5-1 and TRBJ2-5, is KAGVTQTPRYLIKTRGQQVTLSCSPISGHRSVSWYQQTPGQGLQFLFEYFSETQRNKGNFPGRFSGRQFSNSRSEMNVSTLELGDSALYLCASSSYAGFRETQYFGPGTRLLVL.

The chain combines TRBV7-9 with TRBJ2-5; 12 bases agree with TRBD2. Germline CDR1 and CDR2: SEHNR and FQNEAQ (reference sequence). The CDR3 loop spans 18 amino acids. The trim removed 2 bases at V and 5 bases at J, leaving 12 bases unmatched. This CDR3 is CASSLSGLAGGPWETQYF. The CDR3 bases are TGTGCCAGCAGCTTAAGCGGGCTAGCGGGAGGGCCTTGGGAGACCCAGTACTTC.

The chain carries TRBV18 and TRBJ1-6, with D unclear. Looked up from germline, CDR1 is KGHSH and CDR2 is LQKENI. The V and J ends lost 6 bases and 5 bases respectively, with 11 bases between them. CDR3 size: 14 residues. The DNA for the CDR3 is TGTGCCAGCTCCCATACCCCTAATAATTCACCCCTCCACTTT. Protein: CASSHTPNNSPLHF.

This sequence joins TRBV7-2 and TRBJ1-1; no clear D. Between the trimmed V and J ends, which lost 5 bases and 3 bases, there was a span of 10 bases. The CDR3 contains 13 residues. Germline assignment: CDR1 SGHTA and CDR2 FQGNSA. For the CDR3, the DNA is TGTGCCAGCAGCGTCCAGGAACACACTGAAGCTTTCTTT. It yields the protein CASSVQEHTEAFF.

The J gene is TRBJ1-1, the V gene TRBV29-1; D is perhaps TRBD1 (5 bases). Per the germline V gene, CDR1 is SQVTM and CDR2 is ANQGSEA. The CDR3 contains 14 residues. Trimming left V 3 bases short and J 6 bases short, with 17 bases between. The CDR3 region has the DNA TGCAGCGTTGATCAACGGGCAGGGTATTCTGAAGCTTTCTTT. This encodes CSVDQRAGYSEAFF.

The rearrangement links TRBV6-2 or TRBV6-3 to TRBJ1-1; D may be TRBD1 (6 bases). Between the trimmed V and J ends, which lost 6 bases and 4 bases, there was a span of 15 bases. Germline CDR1 MNHEY, CDR2 SVGEGT. The CDR3 sequence is 14 residues long. This chain's CDR3 is CASRPTGSGTEAFF. For the CDR3, the DNA is TGTGCCAGCAGACCTACAGGGAGCGGCACTGAAGCTTTCTTT.

The chain couples TRBV19 to TRBJ2-1; TRBD1 is a possible D gene (8 bases). CDR1 is LNHDA, CDR2 SQIVND, per germline (reference sequence). This CDR3 contains 16 residues. Trimming took 5 bases from V and 2 from J, leaving 16 bases between them. CDR3 DNA: TGTGCCAGTAGTGGGCGGACAGGGAGGGCCTACAATGAGCAGTTCTTC. The encoded protein is CASSGRTGRAYNEQFF.

CDR3 loop: CASSQTRETEAFF. For the CDR3, the DNA is TGTGCCAGCAGCCAAACGAGGGAGACTGAAGCTTTCTTT. The chain combines TRBV14 with TRBJ1-1; D is undetermined. Per germline, CDR1 SGHDN and CDR2 FVKESK. V lost 2 bases and J lost 5, with 9 bases in between. This CDR3 has 13 residues.

This clone was seen a handful of times. The chain couples TRBV24-1 to TRBJ2-5, with D perhaps TRBD1 (5 bases). CDR1 and CDR2 (germline): KGHDR, SFDVKD. V shed 7 bases and J shed 0 bases, with 11 bases lying between them. The CDR3 has 14 residues. The CDR3 region has the DNA TGTGCCACCAGCGACGCCAGGGACCAAGAGACCCAGTACTTC. Amino acid sequence: CATSDARDQETQYF.

The chain is built from TRBV11-1 and TRBJ2-7; D unclear. Germline CDR1 reads SGHAT; CDR2 reads FQDESV (reference sequence). Trimming left V 1 base short and J 6 bases short, with 13 bases between. The CDR3 extends over 14 amino acids. DNA of the CDR3: TGTGCCAGCAGCTTAGGACTTCCACCCAGCGAGCAGTACTTC. Amino acid sequence: CASSLGLPPSEQYF.

This clone appeared once. The rearrangement links TRBV7-2 to TRBJ1-4; D ambiguous. The CDR3 extends over 13 amino acids. In germline, CDR1 is SGHTA, CDR2 FQGNSA. The V and J ends lost 5 bases and 8 bases respectively, with 12 bases between them. This CDR3 reads CASSPPSTEKLFF. CDR3 in DNA: TGTGCCAGCAGCCCCCCGAGTACGGAAAAACTGTTTTTT.